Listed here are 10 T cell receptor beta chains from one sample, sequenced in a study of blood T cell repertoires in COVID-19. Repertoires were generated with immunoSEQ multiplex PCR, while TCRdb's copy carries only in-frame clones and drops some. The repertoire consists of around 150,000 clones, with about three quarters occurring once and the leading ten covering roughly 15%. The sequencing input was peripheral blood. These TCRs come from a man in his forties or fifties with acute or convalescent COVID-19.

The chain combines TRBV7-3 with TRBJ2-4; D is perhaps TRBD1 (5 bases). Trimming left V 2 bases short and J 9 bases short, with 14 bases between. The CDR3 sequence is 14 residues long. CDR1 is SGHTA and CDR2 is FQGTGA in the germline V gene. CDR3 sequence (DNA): TGTGCCAGCAGCTTAGGCAGGGAATCGAGCATTCAGTACTTC. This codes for CASSLGRESSIQYF.

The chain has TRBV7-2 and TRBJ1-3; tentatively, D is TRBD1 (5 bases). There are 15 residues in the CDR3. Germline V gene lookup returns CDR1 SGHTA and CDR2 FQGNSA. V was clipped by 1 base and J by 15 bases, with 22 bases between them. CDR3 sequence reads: CASSLDIGRAAPRYF. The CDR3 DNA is TGTGCCAGCAGCTTAGATATTGGCAGGGCAGCCCCCAGATATTTT.

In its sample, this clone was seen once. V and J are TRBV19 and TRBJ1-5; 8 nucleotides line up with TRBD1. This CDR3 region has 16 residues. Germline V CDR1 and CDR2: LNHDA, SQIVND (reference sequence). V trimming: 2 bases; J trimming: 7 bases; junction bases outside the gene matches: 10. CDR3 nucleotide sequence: TGTGCCAGTAGTATACTGCAGGGGGCAAGGGAGCAGCCCCAGCATTTT. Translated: CASSILQGAREQPQHF.

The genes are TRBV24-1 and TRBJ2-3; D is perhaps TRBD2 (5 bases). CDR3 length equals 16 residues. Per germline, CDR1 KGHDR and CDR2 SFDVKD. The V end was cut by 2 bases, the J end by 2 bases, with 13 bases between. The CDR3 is CATSDSRAGHTDTQYF. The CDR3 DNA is TGTGCCACCAGTGATTCGCGGGCAGGCCACACAGATACGCAGTATTTT.

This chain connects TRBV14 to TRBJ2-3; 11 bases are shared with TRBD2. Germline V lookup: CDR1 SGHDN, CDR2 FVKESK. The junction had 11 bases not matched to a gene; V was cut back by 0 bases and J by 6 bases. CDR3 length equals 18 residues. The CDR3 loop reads CASSQDPSTSGEWDTQYF. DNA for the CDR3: TGTGCCAGCAGCCAAGATCCGTCGACTAGCGGGGAGTGGGATACGCAGTATTTT.

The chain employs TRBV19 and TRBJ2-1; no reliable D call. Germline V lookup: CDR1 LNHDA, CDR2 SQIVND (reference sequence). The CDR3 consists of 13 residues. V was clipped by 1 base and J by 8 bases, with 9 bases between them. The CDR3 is CASSIVRGDEQFF. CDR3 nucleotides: TGTGCCAGTAGTATAGTAAGAGGTGATGAGCAGTTCTTC.

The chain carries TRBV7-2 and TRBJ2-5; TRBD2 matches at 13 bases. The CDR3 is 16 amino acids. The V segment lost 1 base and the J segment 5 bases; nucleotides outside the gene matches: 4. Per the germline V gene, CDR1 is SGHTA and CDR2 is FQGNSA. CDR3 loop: CASSLGLAGGYETQYF. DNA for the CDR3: TGTGCCAGCAGCTTAGGACTAGCGGGGGGCTACGAGACCCAGTACTTC. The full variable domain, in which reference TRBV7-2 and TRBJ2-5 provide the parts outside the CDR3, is GAGVSQSPSNKVTEKGKDVELRCDPISGHTALYWYRQSLGQGLEFLIYFQGNSAPDKSGLPSDRFSAERTGGSVSTLTIQRTQQEDSAVYLCASSLGLAGGYETQYFGPGTRLLVL.

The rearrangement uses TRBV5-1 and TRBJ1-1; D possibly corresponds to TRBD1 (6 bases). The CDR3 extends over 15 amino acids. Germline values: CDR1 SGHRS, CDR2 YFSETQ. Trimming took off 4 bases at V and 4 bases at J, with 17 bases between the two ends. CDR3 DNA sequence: TGCGCCAGCAGCACCCTACAGGGTGCGAGCACTGAAGCTTTCTTT. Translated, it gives CASSTLQGASTEAFF. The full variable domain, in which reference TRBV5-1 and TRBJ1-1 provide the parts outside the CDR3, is KAGVTQTPRYLIKTRGQQVTLSCSPISGHRSVSWYQQTPGQGLQFLFEYFSETQRNKGNFPGRFSGRQFSNSRSEMNVSTLELGDSALYLCASSTLQGASTEAFFGQGTRLTVV.

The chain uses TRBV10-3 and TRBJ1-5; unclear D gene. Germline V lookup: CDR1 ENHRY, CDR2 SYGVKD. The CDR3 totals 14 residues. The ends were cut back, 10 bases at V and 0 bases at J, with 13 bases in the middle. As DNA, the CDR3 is TGTGCCACTTACAACAGTGATAGCAATCAGCCCCAGCATTTT. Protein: CATYNSDSNQPQHF.

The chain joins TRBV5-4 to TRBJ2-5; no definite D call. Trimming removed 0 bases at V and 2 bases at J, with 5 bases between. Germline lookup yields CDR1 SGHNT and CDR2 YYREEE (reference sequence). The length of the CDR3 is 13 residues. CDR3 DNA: TGTGCCAGCAGCTTGGCACTACAAGAGACCCAGTACTTC. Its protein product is CASSLALQETQYF. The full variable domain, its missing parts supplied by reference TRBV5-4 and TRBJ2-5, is ETGVTQSPTHLIKTRGQQVTLRCSSQSGHNTVSWYQQALGQGPQFIFQYYREEENGRGNFPPRFSGLQFPNYSSELNVNALELDDSALYLCASSLALQETQYFGPGTRLLVL.